What follows are 4 T cell receptor beta chains derived from one specimen sequenced in a study of graft-versus-host responses after intestinal transplantation. Clones were read by immunoSEQ multiplex PCR, and TCRdb kept only the in-frame ones, dropping some. The profile covers about 110,000 clones, with approximately 90% appearing a single time and under 0.3% taken by the ten largest. The antigens of these receptors remain unknown. The sample consisted of unstimulated CD4+ T cells sorted from spleen or lymph node cells, taken before transplant. These receptors all come from a human donor who was the organ donor for an intestinal transplant.

This rearrangement joins TRBV11-2 to TRBJ2-5, with a tentative D call TRBD1 (6 bases). V was clipped by 7 bases and J by 4 bases, with 19 bases between them. The CDR3 consists of 15 residues. The germline V gene has CDR1 SGHAT and CDR2 FQNNGV. CDR3 sequence (DNA): TGTGCCAGCACCAGGAGCAGGGGTTTTTCAGAGACCCAGTACTTC. Residues: CASTRSRGFSETQYF.

The chain carries TRBV6-4 and TRBJ2-1; 9 bases fit TRBD1. The length of the CDR3 is 14 residues. Germline CDR1 is MRHNA and CDR2 is SNTAGT. The junction had 5 bases not matched to a gene; V was cut back by 4 bases and J by 7 bases. The CDR3 bases are TGTGCCAGCAGTGGCGGGACAGGGATAAATGAGCAGTTCTTC. Translated: CASSGGTGINEQFF.

The J gene is TRBJ2-5, the V gene TRBV7-9; 10 bases map to TRBD2. Germline CDR1 reads SEHNR; CDR2 reads FQNEAQ (reference sequence). The junction had 8 bases not matched to a gene; V was cut back by 5 bases and J by 5 bases. This CDR3 spans 15 amino acids. The CDR3 DNA is TGTGCCAGCAGCCGACTAGCGGGTAGGGGGGAGACCCAGTACTTC. This sequence encodes CASSRLAGRGETQYF.

V is TRBV5-1 and J is TRBJ2-3; D ambiguous. Trimming shortened V by 0 bases and J by 4 bases, and 9 bases separated the two germline ends. The CDR3 length is 14 residues. Germline CDR1 is SGHRS and CDR2 is YFSETQ. The CDR3 loop is CASSLGGQPDTQYF. The CDR3 DNA follows: TGCGCCAGCAGCTTGGGAGGTCAGCCAGATACGCAGTATTTT.